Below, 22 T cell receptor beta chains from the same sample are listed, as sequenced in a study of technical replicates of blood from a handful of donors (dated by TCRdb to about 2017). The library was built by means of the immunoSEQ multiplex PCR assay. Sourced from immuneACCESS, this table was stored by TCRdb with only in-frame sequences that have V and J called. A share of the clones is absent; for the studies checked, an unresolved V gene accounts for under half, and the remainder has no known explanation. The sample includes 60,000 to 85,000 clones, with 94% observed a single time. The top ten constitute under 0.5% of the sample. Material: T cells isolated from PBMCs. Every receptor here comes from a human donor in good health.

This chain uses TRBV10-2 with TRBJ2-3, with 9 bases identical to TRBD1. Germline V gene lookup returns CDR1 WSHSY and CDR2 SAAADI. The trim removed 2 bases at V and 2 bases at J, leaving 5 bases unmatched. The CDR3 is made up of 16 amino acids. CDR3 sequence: CASSEGTGGVTDTQYF. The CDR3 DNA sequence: TGCGCCAGCAGTGAGGGAACAGGGGGCGTCACAGATACGCAGTATTTT.

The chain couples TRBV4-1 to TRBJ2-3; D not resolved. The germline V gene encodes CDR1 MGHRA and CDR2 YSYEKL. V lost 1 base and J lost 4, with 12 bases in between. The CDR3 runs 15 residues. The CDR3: CASSQGDLDSDTQYF. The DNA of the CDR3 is TGCGCCAGCAGCCAAGGAGATCTCGACTCAGATACGCAGTATTTT.

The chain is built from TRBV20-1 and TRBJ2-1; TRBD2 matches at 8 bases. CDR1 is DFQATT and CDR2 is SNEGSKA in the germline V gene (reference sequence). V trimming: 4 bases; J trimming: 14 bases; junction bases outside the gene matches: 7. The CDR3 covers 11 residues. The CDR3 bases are TGCAGTGCTATGTCGGGGACTAGTGAGTTCTTC. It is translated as CSAMSGTSEFF.

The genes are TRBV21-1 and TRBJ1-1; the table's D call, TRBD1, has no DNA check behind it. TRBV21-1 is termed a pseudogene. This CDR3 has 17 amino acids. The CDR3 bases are TGTGCCAGCAGCCCCCGGGACAGGGGCTCCATGAACACTGAAGCTTTCTTT. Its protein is CASSPRDRGSMNTEAFF.

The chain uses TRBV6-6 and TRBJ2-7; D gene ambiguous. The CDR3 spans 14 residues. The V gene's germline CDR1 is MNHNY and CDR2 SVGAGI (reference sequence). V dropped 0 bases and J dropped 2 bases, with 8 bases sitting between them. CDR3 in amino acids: CASSYSIATYEQYF. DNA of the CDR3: TGTGCCAGCAGTTACTCGATAGCCACCTACGAGCAGTACTTC.

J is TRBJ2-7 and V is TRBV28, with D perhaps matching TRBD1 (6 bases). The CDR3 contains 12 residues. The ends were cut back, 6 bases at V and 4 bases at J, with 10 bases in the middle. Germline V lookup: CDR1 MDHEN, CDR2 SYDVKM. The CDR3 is CASRQQGYEQYF. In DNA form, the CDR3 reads TGTGCCAGCAGGCAACAGGGATACGAGCAGTACTTC.

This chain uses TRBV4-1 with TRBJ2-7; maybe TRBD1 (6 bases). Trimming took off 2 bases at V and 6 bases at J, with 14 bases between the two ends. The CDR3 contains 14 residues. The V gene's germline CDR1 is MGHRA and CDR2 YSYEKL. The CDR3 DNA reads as TGCGCCAGCAGCCAATACAGGGATAGGTCCGAGCAGTACTTC. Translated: CASSQYRDRSEQYF.

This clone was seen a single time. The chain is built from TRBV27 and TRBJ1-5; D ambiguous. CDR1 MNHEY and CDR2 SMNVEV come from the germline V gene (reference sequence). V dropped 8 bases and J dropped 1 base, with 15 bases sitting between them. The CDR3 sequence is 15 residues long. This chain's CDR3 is CASRRRAESNQPQHF. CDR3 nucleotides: TGTGCCAGCCGACGTCGCGCGGAAAGCAATCAGCCCCAGCATTTT.

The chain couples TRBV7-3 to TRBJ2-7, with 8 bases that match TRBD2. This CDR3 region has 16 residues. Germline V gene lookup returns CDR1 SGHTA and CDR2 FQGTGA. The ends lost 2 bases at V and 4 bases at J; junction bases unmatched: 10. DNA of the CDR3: TGTGCCAGCAGCTTAGGCCTCCTAGCGGGCCGATACGAGCAGTACTTC. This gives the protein CASSLGLLAGRYEQYF.

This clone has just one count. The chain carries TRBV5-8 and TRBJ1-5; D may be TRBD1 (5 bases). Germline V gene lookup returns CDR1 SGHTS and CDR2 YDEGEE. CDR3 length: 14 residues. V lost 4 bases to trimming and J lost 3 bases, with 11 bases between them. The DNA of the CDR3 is TGTGCCAGCAGCCAGACAGTGAACAATCAGCCCCAGCATTTT. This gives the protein CASSQTVNNQPQHF.

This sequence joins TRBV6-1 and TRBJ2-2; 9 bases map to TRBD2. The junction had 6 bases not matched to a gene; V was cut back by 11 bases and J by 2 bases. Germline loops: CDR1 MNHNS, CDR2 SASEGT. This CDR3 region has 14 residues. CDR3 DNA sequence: TGTGCCTCCTTCGGGACTAGCAACACCGGGGAGCTGTTTTTT. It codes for CASFGTSNTGELFF.

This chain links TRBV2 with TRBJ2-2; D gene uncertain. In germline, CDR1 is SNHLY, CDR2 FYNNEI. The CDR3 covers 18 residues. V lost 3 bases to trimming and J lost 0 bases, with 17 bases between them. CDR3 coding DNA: TGTGCCAGCAGTGACGGCGGCGGCGGATTCGCGAACACCGGGGAGCTGTTTTTT. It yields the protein CASSDGGGGFANTGELFF.

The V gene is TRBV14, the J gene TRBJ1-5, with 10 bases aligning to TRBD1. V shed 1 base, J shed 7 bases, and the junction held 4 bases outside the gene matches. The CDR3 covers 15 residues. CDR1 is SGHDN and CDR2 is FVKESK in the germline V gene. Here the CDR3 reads CASSQGQGAMQPQHF. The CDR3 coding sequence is TGTGCCAGCAGCCAAGGACAGGGGGCCATGCAGCCCCAGCATTTT.

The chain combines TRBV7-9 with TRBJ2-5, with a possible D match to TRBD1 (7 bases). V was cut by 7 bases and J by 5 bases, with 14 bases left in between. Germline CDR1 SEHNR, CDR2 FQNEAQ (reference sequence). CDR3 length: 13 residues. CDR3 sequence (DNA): TGTGCCAGCACCGCGACAGGGAGGGAGACCCAGTACTTC. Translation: CASTATGRETQYF.

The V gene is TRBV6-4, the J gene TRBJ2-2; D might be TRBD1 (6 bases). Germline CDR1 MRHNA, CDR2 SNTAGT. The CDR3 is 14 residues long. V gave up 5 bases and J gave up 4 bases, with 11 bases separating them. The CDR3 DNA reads TGTGCCAGCAGTAAGGGGGAGTCCACCGGGGAGCTGTTTTTT. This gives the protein CASSKGESTGELFF.

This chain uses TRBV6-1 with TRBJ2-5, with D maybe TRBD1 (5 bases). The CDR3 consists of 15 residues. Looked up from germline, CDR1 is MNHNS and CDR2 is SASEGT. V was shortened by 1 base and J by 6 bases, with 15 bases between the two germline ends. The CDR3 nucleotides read TGTGCCAGCAGTGAAGATTCCAGGGTTATGAAGACCCAGTACTTC. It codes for CASSEDSRVMKTQYF.

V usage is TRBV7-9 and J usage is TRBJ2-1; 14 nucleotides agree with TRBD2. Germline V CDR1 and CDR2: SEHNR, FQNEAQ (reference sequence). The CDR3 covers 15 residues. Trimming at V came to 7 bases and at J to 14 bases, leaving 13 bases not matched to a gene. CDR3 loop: CASTLMGLAGEDEFF. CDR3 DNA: TGTGCCAGCACCCTCATGGGACTAGCGGGAGAGGACGAGTTCTTC. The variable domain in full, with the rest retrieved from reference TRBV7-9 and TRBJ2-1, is DTGVSQNPRHKITKRGQNVTFRCDPISEHNRLYWYRQTLGQGPEFLTYFQNEAQLEKSRLLSDRFSAERPKGSFSTLEIQRTEQGDSAMYLCASTLMGLAGEDEFFGPGTRLTVL.

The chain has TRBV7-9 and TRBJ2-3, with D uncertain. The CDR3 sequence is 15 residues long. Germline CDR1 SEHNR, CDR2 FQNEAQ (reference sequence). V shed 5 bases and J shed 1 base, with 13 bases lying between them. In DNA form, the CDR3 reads TGTGCCAGCAGCCCCGGGTTAGGCGGCACAGATACGCAGTATTTT. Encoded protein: CASSPGLGGTDTQYF.

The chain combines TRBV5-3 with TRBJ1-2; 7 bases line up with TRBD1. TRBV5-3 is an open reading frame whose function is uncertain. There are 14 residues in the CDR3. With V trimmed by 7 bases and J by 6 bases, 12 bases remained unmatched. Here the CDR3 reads CARLTTGQRDGYTF. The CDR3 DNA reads TGTGCCAGACTAACTACGGGACAGAGAGATGGCTACACCTTC.

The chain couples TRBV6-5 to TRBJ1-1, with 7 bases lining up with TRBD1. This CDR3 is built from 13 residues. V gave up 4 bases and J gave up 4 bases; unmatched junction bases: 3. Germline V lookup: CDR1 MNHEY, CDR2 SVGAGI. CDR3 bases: TGTGCCAGCAGTTTACAGGGGCCCACTGAAGCTTTCTTT. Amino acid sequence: CASSLQGPTEAFF.

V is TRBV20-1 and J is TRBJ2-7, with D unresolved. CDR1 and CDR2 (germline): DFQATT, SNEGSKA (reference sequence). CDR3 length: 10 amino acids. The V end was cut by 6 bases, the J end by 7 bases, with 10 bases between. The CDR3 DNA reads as TGCAGTGCCCTCTTAATTGAGCAGTACTTC. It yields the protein CSALLIEQYF.

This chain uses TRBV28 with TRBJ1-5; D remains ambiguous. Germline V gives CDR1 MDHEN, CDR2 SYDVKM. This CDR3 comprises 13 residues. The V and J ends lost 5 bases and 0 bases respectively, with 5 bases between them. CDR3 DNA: TGTGCCAGCAGTCAAAATAGCAATCAGCCCCAGCATTTT. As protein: CASSQNSNQPQHF. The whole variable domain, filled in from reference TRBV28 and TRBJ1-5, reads DVKVTQSSRYLVKRTGEKVFLECVQDMDHENMFWYRQDPGLGLRLIYFSYDVKMKEKGDIPEGYSVSREKKERFSLILESASTNQTSMYLCASSQNSNQPQHFGDGTRLSIL.